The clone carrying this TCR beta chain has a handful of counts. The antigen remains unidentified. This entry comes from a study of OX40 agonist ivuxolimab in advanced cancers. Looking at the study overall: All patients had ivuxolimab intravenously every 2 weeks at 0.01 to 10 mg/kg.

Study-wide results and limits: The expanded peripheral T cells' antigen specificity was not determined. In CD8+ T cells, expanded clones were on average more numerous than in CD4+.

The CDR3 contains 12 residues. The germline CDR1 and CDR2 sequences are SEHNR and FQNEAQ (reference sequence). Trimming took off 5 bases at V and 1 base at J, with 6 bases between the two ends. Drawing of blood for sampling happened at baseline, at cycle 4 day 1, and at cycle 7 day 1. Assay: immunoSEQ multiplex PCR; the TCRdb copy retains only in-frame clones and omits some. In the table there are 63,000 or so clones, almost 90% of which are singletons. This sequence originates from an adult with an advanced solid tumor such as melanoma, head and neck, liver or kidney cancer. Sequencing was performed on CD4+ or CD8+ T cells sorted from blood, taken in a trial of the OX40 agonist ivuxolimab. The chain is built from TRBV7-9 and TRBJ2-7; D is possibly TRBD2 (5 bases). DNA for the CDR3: TGTGCCAGCAGCCGGGGATCCTACGAGCAGTACTTC. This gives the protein CASSRGSYEQYF.